Sequencing of this TCR beta chain was carried out in a study of T cell responses to AZD1222 COVID-19 vaccine (dated by TCRdb to the early 2020s). Context from the whole study: AZD1222 recipients whose second dose came at about 4 weeks and those whose second dose came at about 12 weeks were combined into one group, since spike-specific TCR depth and breadth did not differ between the two schedules. A total of approximately 240 trial participants underwent TCR sequencing, of whom more than 200 had received two doses of AZD1222 and roughly 26 had received two doses of the MenACWY control vaccine. Trial participants were enrolled by age into 18-55, 56-69 and 70-plus year subgroups, with around 140, 26 and 57 TCR-sequenced participants respectively.

The CDR3 regions of human TCRbeta chains were analyzed by immunosequencing. In the paper's pipeline: TCRs in the repertoires were compared against a reference library of SARS-CoV-2-specific TCRs that had been generated with the MIRA antigen-specificity platform. Breadth was defined as the fraction of unique TCRs that were SARS-CoV-2-associated, and depth was defined as the fraction of total T cells that were SARS-CoV-2-associated. Using the MIRA data, each spike-specific TCR was mapped to the spike region that the TCR reacts to and placed in a CD4 or CD8 class. Log10-transformed breadth and depth values were compared by one-way ANOVA with Sidak's multiple comparisons tests. This immuneACCESS table, as held by TCRdb, lists in-frame sequences with V and J called but not all clones. Of the missing ones, under half trace to an unresolved V gene in checked studies; the others have no known cause. V and J calls and clone size are as listed in that table; D and trimming were resolved from the DNA. Present in this sample are approximately 140,000 clones, over 90% of which were seen just once. Clones ranked in the top ten supply around 5% of the sample.

The time point tag for this specimen amounts to: baseline before first vaccination. Samples from vaccinated people were obtained from the UK trials COV001 and COV002, which included a single-blind randomized controlled phase 2/3 trial of AZD1222 (ChAdOx1 nCoV-19) in healthy adults. For TCRbeta chain sequencing, PBMC samples from trial participants were taken at day 0 and at day 28 after the second dose. What the study reported, not specific to this receptor: Conclusions about previously exposed vaccinees are limited because only 6 or 7 AZD1222 recipients were SARS-CoV-2 seropositive at baseline. In the small 56-69-year group, the increase in depth fell short of significance, most likely because of low power. No day 14 peak-response samples were available, so repertoires were characterized only after the peak T cell response. Participants were mostly white British and included more females than males, and it was suggested by the authors that clonal diversity may have been underestimated. Spike-specific TCR breadth and depth rose significantly after two AZD1222 doses compared with day 0 and with MenACWY recipients. Reportedly, almost half of the unique spike-specific TCRs recognized epitopes lying outside the regions that are mutated in the B.1.351 and B.1.1.7 variants. The vaccine-associated CD4 TCRs covered the entire spike protein, and the dominant responses fell in regions 160-218 and 743-854.

CDR1 and CDR2 are drawn from the germline V gene: MGHDK, SYGVNS. V loses 4 bases, J loses 0 bases, and the germline ends lie 15 bases apart. The CDR3 sequence holds 16 residues, the cysteine and phenylalanine included. The sequence is cut down to CDR3 DNA, 48 bases in frame from base 1. About this clone itself: What this receptor recognizes is not known. Base qualities are not at hand, and no much larger clone is one base apart.

The chain joins TRBV25-1 to TRBJ1-2; TRBD1 is possibly the D segment (5 matching bases). The receptor was derived from an adult in good health. This specimen consisted of peripheral blood, obtained on day 0 of AZD1222 vaccination. This receptor carries the CDR3 CASSAGWLLSNYGYTF. The sequenced DNA is TGTGCCAGCAGTGCAGGGTGGCTTCTTTCTAACTATGGCTACACCTTC.